The clone carrying this T cell receptor beta chain was seen repeatedly, ten times or more. The data are from a study of T cells in Graves' hyperthyroidism and ophthalmopathy. Authors of the study amplified TCR beta CDR3 regions from RNA transcripts. First-round RT-PCR targeting the TCR CDR3 was performed with the HTBI primer set. TCRdb analysed the multiplex PCR reads with MiXCR anew, one entry per CDR3 protein. The sample has about 350,000 distinct CDR3 sequences; about 15% are singletons. There are 15 residues in the CDR3. Germline V gene data show CDR1 as MNHNS and CDR2 as SASEGT. Losses at the gene ends were 6 bases for V and 5 bases for J; bases not matched to a gene: 7.

Sequenced material: blood. The sequence came from a woman in her twenties or thirties with Graves' hyperthyroidism. The chain links TRBV6-1 to TRBJ2-2, with TRBD1 matching 9 bases. CDR3 sequence (DNA): TGTGCCAGCAGAAAACCGGGACAGGGAACCGGGGAGCTGTTTTTT. Translating it yields CASRKPGQGTGELFF.